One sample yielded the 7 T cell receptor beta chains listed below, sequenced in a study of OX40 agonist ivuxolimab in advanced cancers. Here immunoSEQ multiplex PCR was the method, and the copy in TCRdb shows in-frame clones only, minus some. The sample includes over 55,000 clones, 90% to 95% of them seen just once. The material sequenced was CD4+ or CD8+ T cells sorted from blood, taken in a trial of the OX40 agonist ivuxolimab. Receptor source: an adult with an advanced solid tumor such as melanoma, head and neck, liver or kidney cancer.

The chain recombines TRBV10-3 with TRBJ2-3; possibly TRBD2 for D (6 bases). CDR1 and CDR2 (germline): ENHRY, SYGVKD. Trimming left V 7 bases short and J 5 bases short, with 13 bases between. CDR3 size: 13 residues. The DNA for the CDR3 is TGTGCCATCAAGGGGCAGGAGGGAGATACGCAGTATTTT. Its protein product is CAIKGQEGDTQYF.

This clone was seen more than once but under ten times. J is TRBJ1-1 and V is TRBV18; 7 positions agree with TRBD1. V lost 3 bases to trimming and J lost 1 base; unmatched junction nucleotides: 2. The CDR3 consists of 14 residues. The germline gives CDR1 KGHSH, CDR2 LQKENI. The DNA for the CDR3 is TGTGCCAGCTCACCGGGGACAGAGAACACTGAAGCTTTCTTT. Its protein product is CASSPGTENTEAFF. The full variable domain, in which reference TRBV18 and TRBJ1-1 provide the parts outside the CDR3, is NAGVMQNPRHLVRRRGQEARLRCSPMKGHSHVYWYRQLPEEGLKFMVYLQKENIIDESGMPKERFSAEFPKEGPSILRIQQVVRGDSAAYFCASSPGTENTEAFFGQGTRLTVV.

CDR3 sequence: CASSLVGTARDTEAFF. The DNA for the CDR3 is TGTGCCAGCAGCTTAGTGGGAACGGCCCGGGACACTGAAGCTTTCTTT. The V call is TRBV11-1, the J call TRBJ1-1; D unresolved. The CDR3 length is 16 residues. The germline V gene encodes CDR1 SGHAT and CDR2 FQDESV (reference sequence). V was pared by 1 base and J by 3 bases, with 15 bases between. Supplemented by reference TRBV11-1 and TRBJ1-1, the full variable domain reads EAEVAQSPRYKITEKSQAVAFWCDPISGHATLYWYRQILGQGPELLVQFQDESVVDDSQLPKDRFSAERLKGVDSTLKIQPAELGDSAMYLCASSLVGTARDTEAFFGQGTRLTVV.

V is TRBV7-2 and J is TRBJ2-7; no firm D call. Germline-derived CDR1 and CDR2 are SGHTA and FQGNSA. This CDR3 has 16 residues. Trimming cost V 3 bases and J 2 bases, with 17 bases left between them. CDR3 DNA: TGTGCCAGCAGCTTCCAAGACCTCCCCGGAGCCTACGAGCAGTACTTC. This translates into CASSFQDLPGAYEQYF.

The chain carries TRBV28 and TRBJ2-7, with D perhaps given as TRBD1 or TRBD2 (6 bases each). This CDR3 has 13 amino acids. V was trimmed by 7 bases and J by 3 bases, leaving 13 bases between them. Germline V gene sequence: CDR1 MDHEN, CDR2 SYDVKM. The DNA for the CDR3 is TGTGCCAGCACCTCGGGGGCCTTCTACGAGCAGTACTTC. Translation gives CASTSGAFYEQYF.

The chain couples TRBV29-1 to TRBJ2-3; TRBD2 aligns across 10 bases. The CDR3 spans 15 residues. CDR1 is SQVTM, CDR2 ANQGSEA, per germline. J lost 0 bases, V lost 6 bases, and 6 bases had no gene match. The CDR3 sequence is CSVAKLAGSTDTQYF. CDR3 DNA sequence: TGCAGCGTCGCGAAACTAGCGGGGAGCACAGATACGCAGTATTTT.

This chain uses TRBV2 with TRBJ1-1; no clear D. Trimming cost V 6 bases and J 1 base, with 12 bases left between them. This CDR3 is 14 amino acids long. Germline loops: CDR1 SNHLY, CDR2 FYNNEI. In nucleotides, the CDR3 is TGTGCCAGCAGGACAAACCCCGAGAACACTGAAGCTTTCTTT. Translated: CASRTNPENTEAFF.